The entry below gives a single T cell receptor (beta chain) sequence along with its context. This sample is drawn from a study of T cell changes during pregnancy in multiple sclerosis. Germline V gene data show CDR1 as MNHEY and CDR2 as SMNVEV (reference sequence). The trim removed 2 bases at V and 8 bases at J, leaving 0 bases unmatched. This CDR3 has 12 residues. TCRdb's copy holds only in-frame clones and misses some; the assay was immunoSEQ multiplex PCR. The data contain 65,000 to 85,000 clones, 70% to 90% of them seen just once; the ten biggest clones take up about 0.9%. The rearrangement links TRBV27 to TRBJ1-2; 9 positions agree with TRBD1. The clonotype comes from a female donor in good health, enrolled as a control in a pregnancy study. The sample in question was peripheral blood, obtained in the first trimester of pregnancy. CDR3 DNA sequence: TGTGCCAGCAGTTTAACAGGGGGCGGCTACACCTTC. As protein: CASSLTGGGYTF.